This T cell receptor (beta chain) was obtained from a study of CD8 T cells in ankylosing spondylitis. Study-level points and caveats: According to the report, clones linked to the disease were significantly enriched in matched synovial fluid samples taken from ankylosing spondylitis patients. CD8+ disease-linked clones were present at relatively low frequencies in blood. Past studies reported some motif variants in reactive arthritis synovial fluid and blood. Among TCR beta sequences, a motif of about 8 highly homologous variants appeared characteristic of ankylosing spondylitis blood.

By quantitative 5'-RACE with molecular barcodes, the TCR beta libraries were made. TCRdb recomputed calls from the 5' RACE reads with MiXCR, one row per CDR3 protein. The repertoire holds about 750,000 distinct CDR3 sequences, under 20% seen once, with under 20% in the top ten. This clonotype was picked up many times. Antigen unknown. Germline assignment: CDR1 SEHNR and CDR2 FQNEAQ (reference sequence). Trimming removed 4 bases at V and 2 bases at J, with 9 bases between. This CDR3 is 14 amino acids long. This chain uses TRBV7-9 with TRBJ1-5; D gene uncertain. The clonotype was recovered from a male donor with ankylosing spondylitis. Specimen: blood, either unsorted or a sorted T cell fraction (not recorded which). The CDR3: CASSSDRGNQPQHF. The CDR3 DNA is TGTGCCAGCAGCTCGGACCGTGGCAATCAGCCCCAGCATTTT.